One sample yielded the 23 T cell receptor beta chains listed below, sequenced in a study of Ad26.COV2.S vaccination and SARS-CoV-2 variants. The data were produced by immunoSEQ multiplex PCR, yet TCRdb's version contains in-frame clones alone and is incomplete. The sample lists some 340,000 clones, just under 85% occurring once. Treatment reported: roughly 18 received Ad26.COV2.S at low or high dose, single or two shots; about 5 received placebo; per-sample allocation not given. At day 63 after the first vaccine or placebo injection, samples were drawn. This specimen consisted of peripheral blood, obtained in a trial of Ad26.COV2.S vaccine versus placebo. The receptors stem from a person between 18 and 65 years old who received the Ad26.COV2.S COVID-19 vaccine or a placebo.

V is TRBV4-1 and J is TRBJ1-1; 7 bases agree with TRBD1. Germline V CDR1 and CDR2: MGHRA, YSYEKL. The CDR3 totals 15 residues. Losses at the gene ends were 1 base for V and 7 bases for J; bases not matched to a gene: 9. CDR3 amino acids: CASSQGKGQWIEAFF. CDR3 sequence (DNA): TGCGCCAGCAGCCAAGGTAAGGGACAGTGGATTGAAGCTTTCTTT.

This chain joins TRBV7-9 and TRBJ1-1; 9 bases fit TRBD1. The V gene's germline CDR1 is SEHNR and CDR2 FQNEAQ (reference sequence). V dropped 2 bases and J dropped 2; count of bases not matched to a gene: 6. There are 16 residues in the CDR3. CDR3 residues: CASSLFGQGLNTEAFF. CDR3 DNA sequence: TGTGCCAGCAGCTTATTCGGACAGGGGCTTAACACTGAAGCTTTCTTT.

This chain connects TRBV2 to TRBJ2-2; D not resolved. There are 15 residues in the CDR3. With 3 bases removed from V and 4 bases from J, the gap between germline ends came to 12 bases. Germline loops: CDR1 SNHLY, CDR2 FYNNEI. CDR3 in amino acids: CASSDNYIPTGELFF. The CDR3 bases are TGTGCCAGCAGTGACAATTATATCCCCACCGGGGAGCTGTTTTTT.

The table lists this clone with a count of one. V gene TRBV6-2 or TRBV6-3 combines with J gene TRBJ2-6; TRBD1 or TRBD2 may be the D gene (5 bases each). Germline V gene lookup returns CDR1 MNHEY and CDR2 SVGEGT. The V gene lost 6 bases and the J gene lost 0 bases, with 15 bases spanning the gap. This CDR3 region has 17 residues. The CDR3 nucleotides read TGTGCCAGCAGCCCTTCAGGGACGGCCTCTGGGGCCAACGTCCTGACTTTC. It codes for CASSPSGTASGANVLTF.

As to this clone: Within the sample, other DNA sequences also encode this same CDR3. CDR3 residues: CASSSPPGETQYF. The CDR3 DNA reads TGTGCCAGCAGCTCGCCGCCCGGTGAGACCCAGTACTTC. This chain links TRBV7-2 with TRBJ2-5; no firm D call. V dropped 4 bases and J dropped 5 bases, with 11 bases sitting between them. Germline V CDR1 and CDR2: SGHTA, FQGNSA. CDR3 size: 13 residues.

V gene TRBV7-2 combines with J gene TRBJ2-5; 12 positions match TRBD2. Germline V gene data show CDR1 as SGHTA and CDR2 as FQGNSA. The CDR3 is 15 amino acids. Trimming removed 4 bases from V and 5 bases from J; junction bases left unmatched: 5. CDR3 residues: CASSSSGGAWETQYF. CDR3 coding DNA: TGTGCCAGCAGCTCTAGCGGGGGGGCATGGGAGACCCAGTACTTC.

The chain employs TRBV3-1 (or the pseudogene TRBV3-2) and TRBJ2-5; 7 bases fit TRBD2. The V gene end was trimmed by 5 bases and the J gene end by 4 bases; junction bases not matched to a gene: 10. Germline V lookup: CDR1 LGHDT, CDR2 YNNKEL (reference sequence). The CDR3 spans 15 residues. The CDR3 region is CASSNQVERGETQYF. CDR3 sequence (DNA): TGTGCCAGCAGCAACCAAGTCGAGCGGGGAGAGACCCAGTACTTC.

In its sample, this clone was seen a few times. This chain connects TRBV6-1 to TRBJ1-3; D ambiguous. This CDR3 is 15 amino acids long. CDR1 is MNHNS, CDR2 SASEGT, per germline. The germline V and J ends were trimmed by 0 bases and 2 bases, with 8 bases remaining between them. The CDR3 nucleotides read TGTGCCAGCAGTGAAGCAACCAGGCCTGGAAACACCATATATTTT. Protein: CASSEATRPGNTIYF.

The chain employs TRBV28 and TRBJ2-7; D remains ambiguous. This CDR3 has 13 residues. Germline V CDR1 and CDR2: MDHEN, SYDVKM. Trimming shortened V by 6 bases and J by 5 bases, and 14 bases separated the two germline ends. CDR3 residues: CASSPLGRDEQYF. The CDR3 bases are TGTGCCAGCAGCCCCCTGGGTCGGGACGAGCAGTACTTC.

This clone has just a few counts. The CDR3 region is CATSDWSSGNTIYF. The DNA for the CDR3 is TGTGCCACCAGTGATTGGAGCTCTGGAAACACCATATATTTT. The chain joins TRBV24-1 to TRBJ1-3; D is uncertain. This CDR3 has 14 residues. CDR1 is KGHDR, CDR2 SFDVKD, per germline. Deletions cut 2 bases from V and 0 bases from J, with 4 bases between.

The chain carries TRBV7-2 and TRBJ2-2, with 9 bases lining up with TRBD2. The CDR3 contains 16 residues. V lost 5 bases and J lost 4; bases outside the gene matches: 8. Germline CDR1 SGHTA, CDR2 FQGNSA. This chain's CDR3 is CASSRVAGAATGELFF. Here the CDR3 DNA reads TGTGCCAGCAGCAGAGTAGCGGGGGCCGCCACCGGGGAGCTGTTTTTT.

The V gene is TRBV19, the J gene TRBJ2-1; D gene unclear. Trimming took off 8 bases at V and 4 bases at J, with 6 bases between the two ends. Germline V gene data show CDR1 as LNHDA and CDR2 as SQIVND (reference sequence). There are 11 residues in the CDR3. The chain's CDR3 is CASAVYNEQFF. CDR3 bases: TGTGCCAGTGCCGTATACAATGAGCAGTTCTTC. The entire variable domain, with the rest obtained from reference TRBV19 and TRBJ2-1, is as follows: DGGITQSPKYLFRKEGQNVTLSCEQNLNHDAMYWYRQDPGQGLRLIYYSQIVNDFQKGDIAEGYSVSREKKESFPLTVTSAQKNPTAFYLCASAVYNEQFFGPGTRLTVL.

This clone was observed a handful of times. The chain links TRBV11-2 to TRBJ2-7, with a possible D match to TRBD1 (6 bases). From germline, CDR1 is SGHAT and CDR2 FQNNGV. The CDR3 has 13 amino acids. The V end lost 9 bases, the J end lost 2 bases, and 14 bases lay between the germline ends. The CDR3 is CASARQGPYEQYF. DNA of the CDR3: TGTGCCAGTGCCCGGCAGGGGCCCTACGAGCAGTACTTC.

The rearrangement uses TRBV7-3 and TRBJ2-7, with TRBD1 matching over 9 bases. The CDR3 totals 14 residues. Unmatched junction bases numbered 7, after V lost 8 bases and J lost 2 bases. From germline, CDR1 is SGHTA and CDR2 FQGTGA. The chain's CDR3 is CASGLQGAPYEQYF. CDR3 nucleotides: TGTGCCAGCGGTCTACAGGGGGCCCCCTACGAGCAGTACTTC.

V and J are TRBV21-1 and TRBJ1-5. TRBV21-1 counts as a pseudogene. The CDR3 covers 18 residues. The CDR3 DNA follows: TGTGCCAGCAGCAAAGACGCTCGAGGGACCATCCCGGATCAGCCCCAGCATTTT. It specifies CASSKDARGTIPDQPQHF.

V and J are TRBV18 and TRBJ1-2, with TRBD1 identical over 9 bases. V gave up 2 bases and J gave up 6 bases; unmatched junction bases: 4. This CDR3 comprises 14 residues. Germline V gives CDR1 KGHSH, CDR2 LQKENI. The chain's CDR3 is CASSPKGQGNGYTF. CDR3 nucleotide sequence: TGTGCCAGCTCACCAAAAGGACAGGGGAATGGCTACACCTTC.

The chain links TRBV6-5 to TRBJ2-5; tentatively, D is TRBD1 (5 bases). V dropped 0 bases and J dropped 5 bases, with 13 bases sitting between them. Germline CDR1 and CDR2: MNHEY and SVGAGI. The CDR3 loop spans 15 amino acids. Written as DNA, the CDR3 is TGTGCCAGCAGTTACTCGGCGATCGCAGGGGAGACCCAGTACTTC. This encodes CASSYSAIAGETQYF.

This rearrangement joins TRBV5-5 to TRBJ2-7, with D uncertain. With 2 bases removed from V and 3 bases from J, the gap between germline ends came to 6 bases. The germline gives CDR1 SGHKS, CDR2 YYEKEE (reference sequence). The CDR3 totals 12 residues. CDR3 protein: CASSLLIYEQYF. CDR3 bases: TGTGCCAGCAGCTTACTGATCTACGAGCAGTACTTC. The full variable domain, in which reference TRBV5-5 and TRBJ2-7 provide the parts outside the CDR3, is DAGVTQSPTHLIKTRGQQVTLRCSPISGHKSVSWYQQVLGQGPQFIFQYYEKEERGRGNFPDRFSARQFPNYSSELNVNALLLGDSALYLCASSLLIYEQYFGPGTRLTVT.

The chain has TRBV19 and TRBJ2-6; D ambiguous. Germline assignment: CDR1 LNHDA and CDR2 SQIVND (reference sequence). Trimming took off 3 bases at V and 2 bases at J, with 14 bases between the two ends. The CDR3 totals 17 residues. The CDR3 nucleotides are TGTGCCAGTAGTATCTCATCCTTCCAAGCTGGGGCCAACGTCCTGACTTTC. Its protein is CASSISSFQAGANVLTF.

The V gene is TRBV5-8, the J gene TRBJ2-4; the match to TRBD1 covers 7 bases. The length of the CDR3 is 16 residues. Germline V CDR1 and CDR2: SGHTS, YDEGEE. After removal of 2 bases from V and 7 bases from J, the junction contained 12 bases not matched to a gene. The CDR3 nucleotides read TGTGCCAGCAGCTTTTTAGGGGGCGGAAAAGAGAACATTCAGTACTTC. Its translation: CASSFLGGGKENIQYF. The full variable domain, completed using reference TRBV5-8 and TRBJ2-4, is EAGVTQSPTHLIKTRGQQATLRCSPISGHTSVYWYQQALGLGLQFLLWYDEGEERNRGNFPPRFSGRQFPNYSSELNVNALELEDSALYLCASSFLGGGKENIQYFGAGTRLSVL.

This chain uses TRBV7-9 with TRBJ2-2, with D perhaps being TRBD1 or TRBD2 (5 bases each). This CDR3 region has 15 residues. V was pared by 2 bases and J by 0 bases, with 7 bases between. The germline gives CDR1 SEHNR, CDR2 FQNEAQ (reference sequence). CDR3 sequence (DNA): TGTGCCAGCAGCTTAATGGGGGCGAACACCGGGGAGCTGTTTTTT. This translates into CASSLMGANTGELFF.

This chain links TRBV11-3 with TRBJ2-7; TRBD2 agrees at 7 bases. This CDR3 is 12 amino acids long. Germline V gene sequence: CDR1 SGHNT, CDR2 YENEEA. The ends lost 5 bases at V and 6 bases at J; junction bases unmatched: 4. The CDR3 bases are TGTGCCAGCAGCACGTCTAGCGGCGAGCAGTACTTC. It specifies CASSTSSGEQYF.

This clone was seen once. The V gene is TRBV7-9, the J gene TRBJ2-5; unclear D gene. Germline values: CDR1 SEHNR, CDR2 FQNEAQ (reference sequence). The V gene lost 2 bases and the J gene lost 4 bases, with 14 bases spanning the gap. The CDR3 extends over 15 amino acids. For the CDR3, the DNA is TGTGCCAGCAGCTTAAAACTCCTCGTTGGAGAGACCCAGTACTTC. This codes for CASSLKLLVGETQYF.